These T cell receptor beta chains were read from a single sample in a study of control samples from healthy donors and cancer patients. TCRdb's copy holds only in-frame clones and misses some; the assay was immunoSEQ multiplex PCR. The table has around 170,000 clones, around nine tenths seen once; the top ten hold 0.65% to 0.75%. The sequenced sample was blood. These receptors were obtained from a woman aged 30 to 39 in good health. CDR3s leave out the opening cysteine and the closing phenylalanine or tryptophan.

CDR3aa: ASSSRRDFMNTEAF
v_gene: TRBV7-8
j_gene: TRBJ1-1

CDR3aa: ASSIRGTYEQY
v_gene: TRBV19
j_gene: TRBJ2-7

CDR3aa: ASSLGWNQPQH
v_gene: TRBV6-5
j_gene: TRBJ1-5

CDR3aa: ASSLWRGANTGELF
v_gene: TRBV7-6
j_gene: TRBJ2-2

CDR3aa: ASSLSPAEETQY
v_gene: TRBV7-3
j_gene: TRBJ2-5

CDR3aa: ASRAYGGEQY
v_gene: TRBV5-6
j_gene: TRBJ2-7

CDR3aa: AWSGTGGSQPQH
v_gene: TRBV30
j_gene: TRBJ1-5

CDR3aa: ASSQVLMGWTDTQY
v_gene: TRBV4-1
j_gene: TRBJ2-3

CDR3aa: ASSLLYTEAETQY
v_gene: TRBV7-2
j_gene: TRBJ2-5

CDR3aa: ASSLSRANQKLF
v_gene: TRBV7-8
j_gene: TRBJ1-4